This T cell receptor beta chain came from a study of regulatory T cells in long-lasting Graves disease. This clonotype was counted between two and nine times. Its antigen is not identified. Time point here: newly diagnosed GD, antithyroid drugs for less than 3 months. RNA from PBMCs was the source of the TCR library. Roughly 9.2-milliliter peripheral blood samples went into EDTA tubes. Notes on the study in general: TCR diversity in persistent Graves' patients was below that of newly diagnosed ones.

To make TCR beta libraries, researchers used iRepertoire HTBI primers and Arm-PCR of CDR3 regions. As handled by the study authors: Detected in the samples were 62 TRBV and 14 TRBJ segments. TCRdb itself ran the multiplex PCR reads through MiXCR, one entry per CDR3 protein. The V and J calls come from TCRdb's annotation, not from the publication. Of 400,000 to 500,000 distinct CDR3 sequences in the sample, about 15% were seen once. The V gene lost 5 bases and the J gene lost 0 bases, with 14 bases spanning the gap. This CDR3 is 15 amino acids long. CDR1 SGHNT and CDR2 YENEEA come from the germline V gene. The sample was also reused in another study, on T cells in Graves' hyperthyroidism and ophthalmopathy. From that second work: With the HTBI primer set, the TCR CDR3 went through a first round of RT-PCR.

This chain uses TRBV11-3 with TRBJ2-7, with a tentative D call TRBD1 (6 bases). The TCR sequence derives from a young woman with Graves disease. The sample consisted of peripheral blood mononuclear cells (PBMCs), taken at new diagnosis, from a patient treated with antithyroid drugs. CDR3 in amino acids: CASSPRNRDSYEQYF. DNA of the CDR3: TGTGCCAGCAGCCCCCGAAACAGGGACTCCTACGAGCAGTACTTC.